Below, 20 T cell receptor beta chains from the same sample are listed, as sequenced in a study of T cells in localized non-small cell lung cancer. TCRdb keeps only in-frame clones here, not all; method: immunoSEQ multiplex PCR. The sample yields about 11,000 clones, about four fifths seen once. The sequenced sample was peripheral blood mononuclear cells, obtained before any cancer treatment. The receptor set was obtained from a female donor over 55 with stage II lung adenocarcinoma.

The genes are TRBV6-5 and TRBJ2-1; no definite D call. This CDR3 has 11 residues. Trimming took off 0 bases at V and 9 bases at J, with 3 bases between the two ends. Germline V gene sequence: CDR1 MNHEY, CDR2 SVGAGI. CDR3 bases: TGTGCCAGCAGTTACTCGGGTGAGCAGTTCTTC. Amino acids: CASSYSGEQFF.

V gene TRBV4-1 combines with J gene TRBJ1-2; tentative D call: TRBD1 (6 bases). This CDR3 contains 15 residues. Trimming pared 0 bases from V and 4 bases from J, leaving 12 bases between. Germline lookup yields CDR1 MGHRA and CDR2 YSYEKL. In nucleotides, the CDR3 is TGCGCCAGCAGCCAAGATTTTGGGGGGCCCTATGGCTACACCTTC. This sequence encodes CASSQDFGGPYGYTF.

The chain is built from TRBV7-9 and TRBJ1-2; D is perhaps TRBD1 (5 bases). Germline V gene sequence: CDR1 SEHNR, CDR2 FQNEAQ (reference sequence). This CDR3 has 13 residues. V gave up 0 bases and J gave up 8 bases, with 10 bases separating them. As DNA, the CDR3 is TGTGCCAGCAGCTTAGCCGCTGGGGACGGCTACACCTTC. It yields the protein CASSLAAGDGYTF.

The rearrangement links TRBV19 to TRBJ1-1, with D uncertain. This CDR3 has 14 residues. The V gene lost 4 bases and the J gene lost 5 bases, with 14 bases spanning the gap. Germline CDR1 and CDR2: LNHDA and SQIVND (reference sequence). CDR3 sequence (DNA): TGTGCCAGTAGTAAGTGGGAAGATCGGACTGAAGCTTTCTTT. It translates to CASSKWEDRTEAFF.

This chain links TRBV5-6 with TRBJ2-1, with 12 bases identical to TRBD2. The V segment lost 4 bases and the J segment 6 bases; nucleotides outside the gene matches: 8. Germline V gene sequence: CDR1 SGHDT, CDR2 YYEEEE. The CDR3 is 16 residues long. The CDR3 DNA is TGTGCCAGCAGCCCCCTAGCGGGGGGGTGGAGCAATGAGCAGTTCTTC. Translation: CASSPLAGGWSNEQFF.

The chain carries TRBV7-2 and TRBJ2-5; TRBD1 matches at 8 bases. Germline V lookup: CDR1 SGHTA, CDR2 FQGNSA. This CDR3 is 14 amino acids long. With V trimmed by 5 bases and J by 2 bases, 4 bases remained unmatched. The CDR3 bases are TGTGCCAGCAGCCGAAACAGGGGGCAAGAGACCCAGTACTTC. Translated, it gives CASSRNRGQETQYF.

The chain is built from TRBV6-6 and TRBJ1-5; D unresolved. The CDR3 loop spans 13 amino acids. The V and J ends lost 4 bases and 5 bases respectively, with 9 bases between them. Germline V lookup: CDR1 MNHNY, CDR2 SVGAGI (reference sequence). CDR3 DNA sequence: TGTGCCAGCAGTTCAGGTCGCTATCAGCCCCAGCATTTT. This translates into CASSSGRYQPQHF.

The chain employs TRBV29-1 and TRBJ1-2; D unresolved. Trimming pared 3 bases from V and 6 bases from J, leaving 14 bases between. Looked up from germline, CDR1 is SQVTM and CDR2 is ANQGSEA. The CDR3 has 13 amino acids. CDR3 DNA sequence: TGCAGCGTTGAGGGTCCTGGAGGACATGGCTACACCTTC. Its translation: CSVEGPGGHGYTF.

The V gene is TRBV28, the J gene TRBJ2-1; D is ambiguous. V lost 4 bases and J 8 bases, leaving 9 bases between the germline ends. This CDR3 region has 12 residues. Germline values: CDR1 MDHEN, CDR2 SYDVKM. The CDR3 protein is CASSSTTYEQFF. The CDR3 nucleotides read TGTGCCAGCAGTTCTACTACCTATGAGCAGTTCTTC.

The chain combines TRBV6-5 with TRBJ2-1; D is ambiguous. The CDR3 is made up of 15 amino acids. Germline CDR1 reads MNHEY; CDR2 reads SVGAGI. V lost 0 bases, J lost 1 base, and 7 bases lay in between. The CDR3 DNA sequence: TGTGCCAGCAGTTACTCTGTCGGATCCTACAATGAGCAGTTCTTC. It encodes CASSYSVGSYNEQFF.

The V and J genes are TRBV5-4 and TRBJ1-6; no definite D call. V was cut by 2 bases and J by 5 bases, with 2 bases left in between. The germline CDR1 and CDR2 sequences are SGHNT and YYREEE (reference sequence). The CDR3 extends over 12 amino acids. This CDR3 is CASSFNNSPLHF. CDR3 bases: TGTGCCAGCAGCTTTAATAATTCACCCCTCCACTTT. The full variable domain, its missing parts supplied by reference TRBV5-4 and TRBJ1-6, is ETGVTQSPTHLIKTRGQQVTLRCSSQSGHNTVSWYQQALGQGPQFIFQYYREEENGRGNFPPRFSGLQFPNYSSELNVNALELDDSALYLCASSFNNSPLHFGNGTRLTVT.

The chain uses TRBV19 and TRBJ1-2; D not resolved. V was trimmed by 7 bases and J by 3 bases, leaving 9 bases between them. Germline CDR1 LNHDA, CDR2 SQIVND (reference sequence). This CDR3 region has 12 residues. The chain's CDR3 is CASTRTDYGYTF. As DNA, the CDR3 is TGTGCCAGTACCCGGACGGACTATGGCTACACCTTC.

The genes are TRBV18 and TRBJ2-7, with D unclear. V lost 0 bases and J lost 3, with 6 bases in between. CDR1 is KGHSH and CDR2 is LQKENI in the germline V gene. The CDR3 consists of 13 residues. Here the CDR3 DNA reads TGTGCCAGCTCACCACCATCCCTCTACGAGCAGTACTTC. Amino acids: CASSPPSLYEQYF.

This chain joins TRBV7-8 and TRBJ2-7, with D tentatively TRBD2 (7 bases). This CDR3 has 16 amino acids. Germline V gene sequence: CDR1 SGHVS, CDR2 FQNEAQ. V lost 0 bases and J lost 5, with 17 bases in between. CDR3 sequence (DNA): TGTGCCAGCAGCTTAGCGTTTCGCGGGGGCAGAGACGAGCAGTACTTC. Amino acids: CASSLAFRGGRDEQYF.

This clone was observed a few times. The CDR3 DNA follows: TGTGCCAGCAGCCGGGGCCGGACAGGGGCTGGAAACACCATATATTTT. Translation: CASSRGRTGAGNTIYF. This chain joins TRBV16 and TRBJ1-3; 9 nucleotides line up with TRBD1. V gave up 4 bases and J gave up 2 bases; unmatched junction bases: 6. This CDR3 has 16 amino acids. Germline V gene lookup returns CDR1 KGHSY and CDR2 FQNENV.

The rearrangement uses TRBV9 and TRBJ2-1, with D uncertain. CDR1 is SGDLS and CDR2 is YYNGEE in the germline V gene. The CDR3 consists of 16 residues. The V end lost 0 bases, the J end lost 6 bases, and 16 bases lay between the germline ends. This CDR3 is CASSVASQSPINEQFF. CDR3 DNA: TGTGCCAGCAGCGTAGCTTCCCAATCTCCTATCAATGAGCAGTTCTTC. The variable domain in full, with the rest retrieved from reference TRBV9 and TRBJ2-1, is DSGVTQTPKHLITATGQRVTLRCSPRSGDLSVYWYQQSLDQGLQFLIQYYNGEERAKGNILERFSAQQFPDLHSELNLSSLELGDSALYFCASSVASQSPINEQFFGPGTRLTVL.

The CDR3 DNA sequence: TGCGCCAGCAGCTTGAACGGGGGAAACATTCAGTACTTC. Encoded protein: CASSLNGGNIQYF. The genes are TRBV5-1 and TRBJ2-4; weak D call: TRBD2 (6 bases). The CDR3 is 13 amino acids. Trimming stripped 1 base from V and 6 bases from J, with 8 bases between. Germline V CDR1 and CDR2: SGHRS, YFSETQ.

The chain is built from TRBV4-2 and TRBJ2-5; no clear D gene. CDR1 is LGHNA and CDR2 is YNFKEQ in the germline V gene. V was pared by 0 bases and J by 3 bases, with 5 bases between. The CDR3 runs to 13 residues. The CDR3 DNA follows: TGTGCCAGCAGCCAAGATCAGAAAGAGACCCAGTACTTC. Encoded protein: CASSQDQKETQYF.

This clone showed up just a few times. The V and J genes are TRBV9 and TRBJ2-1, with TRBD2 matching over 10 bases. The CDR3 covers 13 residues. The junction had 0 bases not matched to a gene; V was cut back by 0 bases and J by 9 bases. Germline CDR1 is SGDLS and CDR2 is YYNGEE. In DNA form, the CDR3 reads TGTGCCAGCAGCGTAGGGACTAGCGGTGAGCAGTTCTTC. It codes for CASSVGTSGEQFF.

The chain couples TRBV10-3 to TRBJ2-3, with D uncertain. V dropped 0 bases and J dropped 6 bases, with 4 bases sitting between them. The CDR3 totals 12 residues. From germline, CDR1 is ENHRY and CDR2 SYGVKD. The CDR3 reads CAISESTDTQYF. In nucleotides, the CDR3 is TGTGCCATCAGTGAGTCGACGGATACGCAGTATTTT.